The rows below give T cell receptor beta chains drawn from one sample of a study of CD8 T cells in Susac syndrome. TCRdb processed the immunoSEQ multiplex PCR reads anew with MiXCR; each CDR3 protein has one entry. The data contain about 300,000 distinct CDR3 sequences, under 95% of them singletons. The sequenced sample was CD4+ T cells from PBMCs. Receptors were obtained from a human donor with multiple sclerosis. Each CDR3 is given with its conserved first and last residue. D genes are given only for firm matches. Size is stated for part of the rows, as once, few or many counts, or as a class when the clone is expanded.

v_gene	len	j_gene	d_gene	abundance	CDR3nt	CDR3aa
TRBV7-2	14	TRBJ1-1	NA	NA	TGTGCCAGCAGCTCAGGGTCCCGGGACACTGAAGCTTTCTTT	CASSSGSRDTEAFF
TRBV23-1	18	TRBJ1-6	NA	NA	TGCGCCAGCAGTCAAACCTCCGGCTCCTGCTCCTATAATTCACCCCTCCACTTT	CASSQTSGSCSYNSPLHF
TRBV7-9	11	TRBJ2-7	NA	few	TGTGCCAGCAGCATTACCTACGAGCAGTACTTC	CASSITYEQYF
TRBV19	17	TRBJ1-2	NA	NA	TGTGCCAGTAGTACCGAGGGGACGTCGGATGTACGGTATGGCTACACCTTC	CASSTEGTSDVRYGYTF
TRBV20-1	15	TRBJ1-3	NA	NA	TGCAGTGCTATCGCTCTCAGGCAAAGTGGAAACACCATATATTTT	CSAIALRQSGNTIYF
TRBV11-3	15	TRBJ2-1	NA	NA	TGTGCCAGCAGCTTAGAGACCACTAGGTACAATGAGCAGTTCTTC	CASSLETTRYNEQFF
TRBV3-1	14	TRBJ1-6	NA	NA	TGTGCCAGCAGCCCAGAGGAAGGAAGGTCACCCCTCCACTTT	CASSPEEGRSPLHF
TRBV12-3/TRBV12-4	15	TRBJ1-3	NA	NA	TGTGCCAGCACCTTTTACTTTGACTCTGGAAACACCATATATTTT	CASTFYFDSGNTIYF
TRBV7-9	14	TRBJ2-5	NA	NA	TGTGCCAGCAGAGAACAGGGAGGTTTGGAGACCCAGTACTTC	CASREQGGLETQYF
TRBV6-6	14	TRBJ2-3	TRBD1	NA	TGTGCCAGCAGACGACAGGGGGCGAAAGATACGCAGTATTTT	CASRRQGAKDTQYF
TRBV7-3	15	TRBJ2-1	NA	NA	TGTGCCAGCAGCCTTACAGGGTCCCCCTACAATGAGCAGTTCTTC	CASSLTGSPYNEQFF
TRBV6-1	15	TRBJ2-1	TRBD2	NA	TGTGCCAGCAGTGAAACCCGGACTAGCGTGAATGAGCAGTTCTTC	CASSETRTSVNEQFF
TRBV6-5	18	TRBJ2-3	NA	NA	TGTGCCAGCAGTTACTCGAAAAGTTTAGCGGCCAGCACAGATACGCAGTATTTT	CASSYSKSLAASTDTQYF
TRBV7-8	14	TRBJ1-1	NA	NA	TGTGCCAGCAGCCTTACTGAGCCAAACACTGAAGCTTTCTTT	CASSLTEPNTEAFF
TRBV12-3/TRBV12-4	12	TRBJ1-5	NA	few	TGTGCCAGCAGTCCCGCCGGGCAGCCCCAGCATTTT	CASSPAGQPQHF
TRBV19	20	TRBJ2-7	TRBD1	NA	TGTGCCAGTAGGGCCCGAGAAAGGACAGGTTTATTTTGTAAGGAGCGCGAGCAGTACTTC	CASRARERTGLFCKEREQYF
TRBV5-6	15	TRBJ2-3	NA	NA	TGTGCCAGCAGCTTCCGGAGGCAGCGCACAGATACGCAGTATTTT	CASSFRRQRTDTQYF
TRBV19	15	TRBJ2-2	NA	once	TGTGCCAGTAGTATAGACCAGCGGGCAAGAGGGGAGCTGTTTTTT	CASSIDQRARGELFF
TRBV11-1	15	TRBJ1-1	NA	NA	TGTGCCAGCAGCTTACTAGGAGCCTCGAACACTGAAGCTTTCTTT	CASSLLGASNTEAFF
TRBV18	16	TRBJ2-3	TRBD2	NA	TGTGCCAGCTCACGACGGACTAGCAGTTTCAGAGATACGCAGTATTTT	CASSRRTSSFRDTQYF
TRBV5-1	18	TRBJ1-1	TRBD1	NA	TGCGCCAGCAGCTTTGGCAGCGGGAGGGGGCCCATGAACACTGAAGCTTTCTTT	CASSFGSGRGPMNTEAFF
TRBV20-1	14	TRBJ2-3	TRBD1	once	TGCAGTGCTAGTGACAGGGGGCGCACAGATACGCAGTATTTT	CSASDRGRTDTQYF
TRBV2	13	TRBJ1-1	NA	NA	TGTGCCAGCAGTGAATTTAGGAACACTGAAGCTTTCTTT	CASSEFRNTEAFF
TRBV5-8	14	TRBJ1-1	NA	few	TGTGCCAGCAGCTTGGGGCAGCCGAACACTGAAGCTTTCTTT	CASSLGQPNTEAFF
TRBV18	17	TRBJ2-3	TRBD2	NA	TGTGCCAGCTCACCAGGGTATGCGGGAGGTAGCACAGATACGCAGTATTTT	CASSPGYAGGSTDTQYF
TRBV5-1	15	TRBJ1-4	NA	NA	TGCGCCAGCAGCTTGTACCCCTCAACTAATGAAAAACTGTTTTTT	CASSLYPSTNEKLFF
TRBV5-1	15	TRBJ2-1	NA	NA	TGCGCCAGCACCGGGGGACAGCACTCCTACAATGAGCAGTTCTTC	CASTGGQHSYNEQFF
TRBV20-1	17	TRBJ2-3	TRBD2	NA	TGCAGTGCTAGGTCCGGGACTAGCGGGGGGGCGGCAGATACGCAGTATTTT	CSARSGTSGGAADTQYF
TRBV3-1	15	TRBJ2-2	NA	NA	TGTGCCAGCAGCCAAGCAGTAGGAGCGGTCGGGGAGCTGTTTTTT	CASSQAVGAVGELFF
TRBV3-1	14	TRBJ2-1	NA	NA	TGTGCCAGCTCCCGGTCGGGAGCTAGCAATGAGCAGTTCTTC	CASSRSGASNEQFF
TRBV29-1	14	TRBJ2-7	TRBD2	few	TGCAGCGTTTCCGGACTAGCGGGAGCCTACGAGCAGTACTTC	CSVSGLAGAYEQYF
TRBV9	15	TRBJ1-2	NA	NA	TGTGCCAGCAGCACCCGGGGGGGTGGAGAATATGGCTACACCTTC	CASSTRGGGEYGYTF
TRBV3-1	14	TRBJ1-2	TRBD1	NA	TGTGCCAGCAGCCACGACAGGGGGAGATATGGCTACACCTTC	CASSHDRGRYGYTF
TRBV6-5	14	TRBJ2-1	NA	once	TGTGCCAGCAGTTCGACTCTGCTTTACAATGAGCAGTTCTTC	CASSSTLLYNEQFF
TRBV7-8	15	TRBJ2-5	NA	NA	TGTGCCAGCAGCTTTAAGACTAGGAGGATGGAGACCCAGTACTTC	CASSFKTRRMETQYF
TRBV12-3/TRBV12-4	12	TRBJ2-1	NA	NA	TGTGCCAGCAGCATGGCTACAAATGAGCAGTTCTTC	CASSMATNEQFF
TRBV2	16	TRBJ2-2	NA	NA	TGTGCCAGCAGGATTTCAACAGGGGAGGTCACCGGGGAGCTGTTTTTT	CASRISTGEVTGELFF
TRBV5-8	15	TRBJ2-5	NA	NA	TGTGCCAGCAGCCCCACACAGCATCTTGAGAAGACCCAGTACTTC	CASSPTQHLEKTQYF
TRBV19	14	TRBJ1-1	NA	NA	TGTGCCAGTAGTATCCGGGGGAGGGACACTGAAGCTTTCTTT	CASSIRGRDTEAFF
TRBV30	11	TRBJ2-7	NA	NA	TGTGCCTGGAGTGTACGAGTGGAGCAGTACTTC	CAWSVRVEQYF
TRBV30	16	TRBJ1-5	NA	NA	TGTGCCTGGAGCCAATCCCTCAGGGATGGTGTTCAGCCCCAGCATTTT	CAWSQSLRDGVQPQHF
TRBV12-3/TRBV12-4	17	TRBJ2-4	TRBD2	once	TGTGCCAGCAGTTCAGAAGGACTAGCGGGATTCCAAAACATTCAGTACTTC	CASSSEGLAGFQNIQYF
TRBV12-3/TRBV12-4	17	TRBJ2-2	TRBD2	NA	TGTGCCAGCACCCGGGGGTGGCGGGGGATTGTCACCGGGGAGCTGTTTTTT	CASTRGWRGIVTGELFF
TRBV5-1	14	TRBJ2-1	TRBD2	NA	TGCGCCAGCCGACGGGGGGGCGGTTGGAATGAGCAGTTCTTC	CASRRGGGWNEQFF
TRBV7-9	15	TRBJ1-2	NA	NA	TGTGCCAGCAGTCCTACCCGGACAGCCTCCTATGGCTACACCTTC	CASSPTRTASYGYTF
TRBV19	17	TRBJ2-1	TRBD2	NA	TGTGCCAGTAGTATATCCGGGACTAGCGGTGAATACAATGAGCAGTTCTTC	CASSISGTSGEYNEQFF
TRBV27	13	TRBJ1-5	NA	NA	TGTGCCAGCAGTTCGAAGTTTAATCAGCCCCAGCATTTT	CASSSKFNQPQHF
TRBV12-3/TRBV12-4	14	TRBJ2-3	TRBD2	NA	TGTGCCAGCCAGGAGGGACTAGGGGCCGATACGCAGTATTTT	CASQEGLGADTQYF
TRBV4-3	16	TRBJ1-4	NA	NA	TGCGCCAGCAGCCAAGATGGGGGCACTCCCCTCCGAAAACTGTTTTTT	CASSQDGGTPLRKLFF
TRBV20-1	14	TRBJ1-5	NA	NA	TGCAGTGCTAGAGACCCGCGACGGCGTCAGCCCCAGCATTTT	CSARDPRRRQPQHF
TRBV12-3/TRBV12-4	13	TRBJ2-6	NA	NA	TGTGCCACCGCAACTGCCGGGGCCAACGTCCTGACTTTC	CATATAGANVLTF
TRBV7-9	12	TRBJ2-3	TRBD1	NA	TGTGCCGCGGGACAGGGTTCAGATACGCAGTATTTT	CAAGQGSDTQYF
TRBV6-4	16	TRBJ2-1	TRBD2	NA	TGTGCCAGCAGTGACTCGAGGACGGGGGGAGGGGATGAGCAGTTCTTC	CASSDSRTGGGDEQFF
TRBV20-1	14	TRBJ1-6	NA	NA	TGCAGTGCTAGAGCCGGGGCGTTAGCTTCACCCCTCCACTTT	CSARAGALASPLHF